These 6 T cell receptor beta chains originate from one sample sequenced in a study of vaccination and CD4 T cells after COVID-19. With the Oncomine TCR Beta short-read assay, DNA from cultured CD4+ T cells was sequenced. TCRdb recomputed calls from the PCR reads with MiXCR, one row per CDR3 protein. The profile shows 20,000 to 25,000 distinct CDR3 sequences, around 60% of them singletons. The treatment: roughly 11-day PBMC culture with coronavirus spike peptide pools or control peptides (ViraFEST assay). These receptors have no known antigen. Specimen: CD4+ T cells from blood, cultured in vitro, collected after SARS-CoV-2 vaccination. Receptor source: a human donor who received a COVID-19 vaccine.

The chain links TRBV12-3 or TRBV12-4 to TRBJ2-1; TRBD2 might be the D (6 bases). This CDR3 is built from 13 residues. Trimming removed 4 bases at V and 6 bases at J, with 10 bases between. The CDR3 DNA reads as TGTGCCAGCAGTTCCCCCGGGGGCAATGAGCAGTTCTTC. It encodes CASSSPGGNEQFF.

The chain's CDR3 is CSAVLQGAEAFF. CDR3 in DNA: TGCAGTGCTGTTCTACAGGGGGCTGAAGCTTTCTTT. The chain couples TRBV20-1 to TRBJ1-1, with 8 bases lining up with TRBD1. Germline assignment: CDR1 DFQATT and CDR2 SNEGSKA (reference sequence). The ends lost 5 bases at V and 6 bases at J; junction bases unmatched: 5. The CDR3 covers 12 residues.

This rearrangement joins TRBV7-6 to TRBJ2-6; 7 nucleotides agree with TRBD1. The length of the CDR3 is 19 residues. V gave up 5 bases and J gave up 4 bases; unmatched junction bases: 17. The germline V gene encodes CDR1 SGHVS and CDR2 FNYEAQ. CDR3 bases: TGTGCCAGCAGCCACCGTAACAGGGGATTCGTATCCGGGGCCAACGTCCTGACTTTC. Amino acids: CASSHRNRGFVSGANVLTF.

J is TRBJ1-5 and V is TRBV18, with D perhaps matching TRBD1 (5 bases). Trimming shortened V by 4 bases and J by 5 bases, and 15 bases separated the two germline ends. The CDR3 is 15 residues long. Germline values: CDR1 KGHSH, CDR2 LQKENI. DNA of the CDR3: TGTGCCAGCTCACTGTTGGGGAGGGGTGATCAGCCCCAGCATTTT. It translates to CASSLLGRGDQPQHF.

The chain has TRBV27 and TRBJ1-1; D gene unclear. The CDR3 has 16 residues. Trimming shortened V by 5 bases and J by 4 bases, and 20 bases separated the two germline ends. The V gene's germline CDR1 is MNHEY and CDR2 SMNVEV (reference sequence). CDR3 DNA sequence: TGTGCCAGCAGTACAACTTCAGCCGACCGGAGCACTGAAGCTTTCTTT. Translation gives CASSTTSADRSTEAFF.

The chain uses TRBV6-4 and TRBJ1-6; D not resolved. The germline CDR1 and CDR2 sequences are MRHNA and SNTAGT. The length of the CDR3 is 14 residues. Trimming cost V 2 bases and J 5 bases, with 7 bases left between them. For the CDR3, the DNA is TGTGCCAGCAGTGACGGGCTAAATAATTCACCCCTCCACTTT. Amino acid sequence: CASSDGLNNSPLHF.